Sequencing of this T cell receptor (beta chain) was carried out in a study of T cell changes during pregnancy in multiple sclerosis. CDR1 is MNHEY, CDR2 SVGAGI, per germline. The CDR3 has 14 residues. Trimming took off 4 bases at V and 2 bases at J, with 12 bases between the two ends. The method was immunoSEQ multiplex PCR; TCRdb's version includes in-frame clones alone and lacks a portion of them. The data hold about 41,000 clones, with roughly nine tenths observed a single time. The receptor comes from a female donor with multiple sclerosis, enrolled in a pregnancy study. V usage is TRBV6-5 and J usage is TRBJ2-7; TRBD1 is a possible D gene (5 bases). The sample consisted of CD8+ T cells from peripheral blood mononuclear cells, taken in the third trimester of pregnancy. The CDR3: CASSWGLRAYEQYF. CDR3 nucleotide sequence: TGTGCCAGCAGTTGGGGCCTAAGGGCCTACGAGCAGTACTTC.